The 9 T cell receptor beta chains reported below all come from one sample, sequenced in a study of blood T cell repertoires in COVID-19. Profiling relied on immunoSEQ multiplex PCR, and the TCRdb table lists in-frame clones only, not all of them. The sample contains more than 350,000 clones, over 75% of which appear only once. The specimen sequenced was peripheral blood. The receptors here all came from a woman aged 25 to 39 with COVID-19, enrolled during active disease.

The CDR3 region has the DNA TGTGCCTGGAGTGTTACACAGGGGTATCAGCCCCAGCATTTT. It yields the protein CAWSVTQGYQPQHF. V usage is TRBV30 and J usage is TRBJ1-5, with TRBD1 identical over 7 bases. The CDR3 spans 14 residues. J lost 5 bases, V lost 0 bases, and 4 bases had no gene match. Germline CDR1 GTSNPN, CDR2 SVGIG (reference sequence).

V is TRBV14 and J is TRBJ2-2; the D is unclear. V was trimmed by 4 bases and J by 6 bases, leaving 12 bases between them. Per the germline V gene, CDR1 is SGHDN and CDR2 is FVKESK. The CDR3 is made up of 14 amino acids. CDR3 coding DNA: TGTGCCAGCAGCCGATACACAGTGGCCGGGGAGCTGTTTTTT. Encoded protein: CASSRYTVAGELFF.

The rearrangement joins TRBV4-1 to TRBJ2-2; D remains ambiguous. The CDR3 sequence is 12 residues long. Germline loops: CDR1 MGHRA, CDR2 YSYEKL. Deletions cut 0 bases from V and 8 bases from J, with 4 bases between. The CDR3 loop is CASSQDRGELFF. For the CDR3, the DNA is TGCGCCAGCAGCCAAGACAGGGGGGAGCTGTTTTTT.

The chain couples TRBV6-1 to TRBJ2-3, with D possibly matching TRBD1 (6 bases). V lost 1 base, J lost 12 bases, and 17 bases lay in between. The CDR3 is made up of 14 amino acids. Looked up from germline, CDR1 is MNHNS and CDR2 is SASEGT. CDR3 DNA: TGTGCCAGCAGTGAAGGCCAGGGGTGGTTTTCTCAGTATTTT. Translated, it gives CASSEGQGWFSQYF.

The chain links TRBV7-2 to TRBJ2-7; TRBD2 aligns across 7 bases. Germline CDR1 SGHTA, CDR2 FQGNSA. J was trimmed by 0 bases and V by 1 base; bases with no gene match: 3. The CDR3 has 15 amino acids. The CDR3 loop is CASSLGGLPSYEQYF. The CDR3 DNA reads as TGTGCCAGCAGCTTAGGGGGACTACCCTCCTACGAGCAGTACTTC. Using reference TRBV7-2 and TRBJ2-7 for the parts outside the CDR3, the full variable domain is GAGVSQSPSNKVTEKGKDVELRCDPISGHTALYWYRQSLGQGLEFLIYFQGNSAPDKSGLPSDRFSAERTGGSVSTLTIQRTQQEDSAVYLCASSLGGLPSYEQYFGPGTRLTVT.

The chain joins TRBV10-3 to TRBJ2-1, with D possibly being TRBD1 (6 bases). The CDR3 spans 12 residues. Trimming took 11 bases from V and 12 from J, leaving 20 bases between them. The germline V gene has CDR1 ENHRY and CDR2 SYGVKD. This CDR3 is CALGALPGLQFF. The CDR3 region has the DNA TGTGCCCTGGGGGCCCTGCCCGGGTTGCAGTTCTTC.

The chain couples TRBV4-1 to TRBJ2-7; 9 nucleotides line up with TRBD1. The CDR3 spans 15 residues. With 4 bases clipped from V and 1 base from J, the junction kept 5 bases outside the gene matches. Germline CDR1 MGHRA, CDR2 YSYEKL. CDR3 loop: CASSLQTGGSYEQYF. DNA of the CDR3: TGCGCCAGCAGCCTTCAGACAGGGGGGTCCTACGAGCAGTACTTC.

This clone has a single count. The V and J genes are TRBV11-3 and TRBJ1-1; possible D gene TRBD1, 6 bases. V was trimmed by 5 bases and J by 9 bases, leaving 16 bases between them. The germline V gene has CDR1 SGHNT and CDR2 YENEEA. The CDR3 has 13 amino acids. CDR3 nucleotides: TGTGCCAGCAGCCCCTGGTCCGGGACAAAAGCTTTCTTT. This translates into CASSPWSGTKAFF. Looking up the rest from reference TRBV11-3 and TRBJ1-1 gives the full variable domain: EAGVVQSPRYKIIEKKQPVAFWCNPISGHNTLYWYLQNLGQGPELLIRYENEEAVDDSQLPKDRFSAERLKGVDSTLKIQPAELGDSAVYLCASSPWSGTKAFFGQGTRLTVV.

CDR3 sequence: CATSRSGRTGELFF. The CDR3 DNA reads as TGTGCCACCAGTAGGTCAGGGAGGACCGGGGAGCTGTTTTTT. The V call is TRBV24-1, the J call TRBJ2-2; TRBD2 is a possible D gene (6 bases). The CDR3 consists of 14 residues. Germline loops: CDR1 KGHDR, CDR2 SFDVKD. V was cut by 6 bases and J by 5 bases, with 12 bases left in between.